Each of the 2 T cell receptor beta chains below was sequenced from the same sample in a study of beta chain features in type 1 diabetes. Expressed TCRB transcripts were sequenced, since all the RNA that had been isolated was reverse transcribed. TCRdb keeps only in-frame clones here, not all; method: immunoSEQ multiplex PCR. The sample includes approximately 60,000 clones, around three fifths of them seen just once. The specimen was Tregs from blood. Every receptor here comes from a woman between 18 and 29 years old in good health.

V gene TRBV7-2 combines with J gene TRBJ1-2; no clear D gene. CDR3 length equals 11 residues. Trimming shortened V by 11 bases and J by 7 bases, and 14 bases separated the two germline ends. The germline V gene has CDR1 SGHTA and CDR2 FQGNSA. CDR3 sequence: CALEGFGGYTF. In DNA form, the CDR3 reads TGTGCCCTGGAGGGATTCGGTGGCTACACCTTC.

The chain links TRBV7-9 to TRBJ1-1; 7 nucleotides agree with TRBD1. CDR1 and CDR2 from the germline V gene are SEHNR and FQNEAQ (reference sequence). The CDR3 extends over 14 amino acids. Trimming removed 4 bases from V and 4 bases from J; junction bases left unmatched: 6. CDR3 sequence: CASSSGGLGTEAFF. Written as DNA, the CDR3 is TGTGCCAGCAGCTCAGGGGGATTGGGCACTGAAGCTTTCTTT.